Listed here are 23 T cell receptor beta chains from one sample, sequenced in a study of blood T cell repertoires in COVID-19. Assay: immunoSEQ multiplex PCR; the TCRdb copy retains only in-frame clones and omits some. Of 150,000 to 200,000 clones listed, 87% are singletons. The sequenced sample was peripheral blood. These receptors were taken from a man aged 18 to 30 with active or convalescent COVID-19.

The gene calls are TRBV6-6 and TRBJ1-4; maybe TRBD1 (6 bases). CDR3 length equals 14 residues. With 5 bases removed from V and 7 bases from J, the gap between germline ends came to 14 bases. CDR1 and CDR2 from the germline V gene are MNHNY and SVGAGI (reference sequence). The CDR3 loop is CASSLQGQAEKLFF. In DNA form, the CDR3 reads TGTGCCAGCAGTCTACAGGGTCAGGCTGAAAAACTGTTTTTT.

J is TRBJ1-6 and V is TRBV27; tentative D call: TRBD1 (5 bases). Germline V gives CDR1 MNHEY, CDR2 SMNVEV (reference sequence). V shed 6 bases and J shed 5 bases, with 14 bases lying between them. The CDR3 sequence is 15 residues long. CDR3 nucleotides: TGTGCCAGCAGCCCCCTAGACAGAGATAATTCACCCCTCCACTTT. Residues: CASSPLDRDNSPLHF.

The V call is TRBV7-2, the J call TRBJ2-2, with 9 bases that match TRBD2. The CDR3 loop spans 15 amino acids. CDR1 and CDR2 (germline): SGHTA, FQGNSA. Trimming removed 5 bases from V and 2 bases from J; junction bases left unmatched: 3. The CDR3 coding sequence is TGTGCCAGCAGCCTGGGACTAGCCAACACCGGGGAGCTGTTTTTT. This encodes CASSLGLANTGELFF.

V and J are TRBV24-1 and TRBJ1-5; D remains ambiguous. Germline lookup yields CDR1 KGHDR and CDR2 SFDVKD. The CDR3 is 16 residues long. Trimming shortened V by 1 base and J by 2 bases, and 11 bases separated the two germline ends. The CDR3: CATSDLLEPCNQPQHF. The CDR3 DNA is TGTGCCACCAGTGATTTACTTGAGCCCTGCAATCAGCCCCAGCATTTT.

This rearrangement joins TRBV2 to TRBJ1-5; D may be TRBD1 (6 bases). Germline-derived CDR1 and CDR2 are SNHLY and FYNNEI. The CDR3 has 13 amino acids. V lost 7 bases to trimming and J lost 2 bases, with 9 bases between them. DNA of the CDR3: TGTGCCAGCACAGGGGATGGCAATCAGCCCCAGCATTTT. Protein: CASTGDGNQPQHF.

The chain joins TRBV7-9 to TRBJ1-1; a possible D gene is TRBD1 (5 bases). Germline V gives CDR1 SEHNR, CDR2 FQNEAQ (reference sequence). V was shortened by 8 bases and J by 0 bases, with 16 bases between the two germline ends. CDR3 size: 15 residues. The CDR3 region is CASGRTTDMNTEAFF. The CDR3 nucleotides read TGTGCCAGCGGAAGGACAACTGACATGAACACTGAAGCTTTCTTT.

The gene calls are TRBV5-1 and TRBJ1-2; 7 nucleotides agree with TRBD1. CDR3 size: 16 residues. Germline CDR1 reads SGHRS; CDR2 reads YFSETQ. J gave up 4 bases and V 4 bases, and 13 bases lay outside the gene matches. CDR3 sequence (DNA): TGCGCCAGCAGCCCCCTGGGACAGACGGGTATCTATGGCTACACCTTC. Translating it yields CASSPLGQTGIYGYTF.

The chain joins TRBV12-3 or TRBV12-4 to TRBJ1-1, with D possibly being TRBD1 (5 bases). Trimming left V 4 bases short and J 4 bases short, with 10 bases between. This CDR3 comprises 13 residues. The CDR3 region has the DNA TGTGCCAGCAGTTCGGGGGGGTTCACTGAAGCTTTCTTT. Translating it yields CASSSGGFTEAFF.

The rearrangement joins TRBV7-9 to TRBJ2-1; 8 bases are shared with TRBD2. Germline CDR1 reads SEHNR; CDR2 reads FQNEAQ (reference sequence). This CDR3 is built from 16 residues. V lost 1 base to trimming and J lost 3 bases; unmatched junction nucleotides: 5. The CDR3 sequence: CASSLGAGGLYNEQFF. The CDR3 DNA reads TGTGCCAGCAGCTTAGGCGCGGGGGGACTCTACAATGAGCAGTTCTTC.

The chain links TRBV4-1 to TRBJ2-7; 9 bases line up with TRBD2. CDR1 and CDR2 (germline): MGHRA, YSYEKL. The J segment lost 6 bases and the V segment lost 2 bases, leaving 5 bases of the junction unmatched. There are 14 residues in the CDR3. CDR3 protein: CASSQRGRASEQYF. CDR3 coding DNA: TGCGCCAGCAGCCAACGCGGGAGGGCCTCCGAGCAGTACTTC.

The chain recombines TRBV27 with TRBJ1-2, with TRBD1 identical over 9 bases. The germline V gene has CDR1 MNHEY and CDR2 SMNVEV (reference sequence). This CDR3 has 16 amino acids. The V segment lost 1 base and the J segment 7 bases; nucleotides outside the gene matches: 10. The DNA of the CDR3 is TGTGCCAGCAGTTTATTCGGCTCCGGACAGGGGAGTGGCTACACCTTC. Protein product: CASSLFGSGQGSGYTF.

This rearrangement joins TRBV2 to TRBJ1-1, with unresolved D. The length of the CDR3 is 16 residues. Germline V lookup: CDR1 SNHLY, CDR2 FYNNEI. The V end lost 1 base, the J end lost 3 bases, and 15 bases lay between the germline ends. The CDR3 bases are TGTGCCAGCAGTGAAGTTCAGGATCCGAAGGACACTGAAGCTTTCTTT. Encoded protein: CASSEVQDPKDTEAFF. The full variable domain, its missing parts supplied by reference TRBV2 and TRBJ1-1, is EPEVTQTPSHQVTQMGQEVILRCVPISNHLYFYWYRQILGQKVEFLVSFYNNEISEKSEIFDDQFSVERPDGSNFTLKIRSTKLEDSAMYFCASSEVQDPKDTEAFFGQGTRLTVV.

The chain uses TRBV29-1 and TRBJ1-1, with D maybe TRBD1 (5 bases). Germline V gives CDR1 SQVTM, CDR2 ANQGSEA. V was pared by 8 bases and J by 3 bases, with 22 bases between. CDR3 length: 15 residues. CDR3 coding DNA: TGCAGCACATCCGCGGGGCCAACTCCATACACTGAAGCTTTCTTT. Its translation: CSTSAGPTPYTEAFF.

V and J are TRBV6-5 and TRBJ2-7; TRBD2 matches at 8 bases. The length of the CDR3 is 13 residues. The V gene end was trimmed by 10 bases and the J gene end by 3 bases; junction bases not matched to a gene: 8. Germline CDR1 and CDR2: MNHEY and SVGAGI. CDR3 bases: TGTGCCACCGGGCGGGGGGCCTTCTACGAGCAGTACTTC. Translating it yields CATGRGAFYEQYF.

The chain combines TRBV7-8 with TRBJ2-6; no clear D gene. Looked up from germline, CDR1 is SGHVS and CDR2 is FQNEAQ. The V end was cut by 4 bases, the J end by 8 bases, with 15 bases between. The CDR3 spans 15 residues. The CDR3 protein is CASSSPFGNPNVLTF. In DNA, the CDR3 is TGTGCCAGCAGCTCTCCCTTTGGCAACCCCAACGTCCTGACTTTC.

Points on this clone: The junction does not match germline at one end; this may be a read error. The genes are TRBV7-2 and TRBJ2-1, with 10 bases identical to TRBD2. The germline V gene encodes CDR1 SGHTA and CDR2 FQGNSA. The CDR3 spans 17 residues. In DNA, the CDR3 is TGTGCCAGCACCTTACTTATAGCGGGAGGACCAAGCAATGAGCAGTTCTTC. As protein: CASTLLIAGGPSNEQFF.

The chain recombines TRBV2 with TRBJ1-6, with TRBD1 identical over 7 bases. Per the germline V gene, CDR1 is SNHLY and CDR2 is FYNNEI. There are 14 residues in the CDR3. With 6 bases clipped from V and 7 bases from J, the junction kept 6 bases outside the gene matches. The CDR3 here is CASRAGTVNSPLHF. CDR3 bases: TGTGCCAGCAGGGCCGGGACAGTGAATTCACCCCTCCACTTT.

The CDR3 region is CASSLGVASGSSYEQYF. In DNA, the CDR3 is TGCGCCAGCAGCTTGGGCGTCGCTAGCGGCAGCTCCTACGAGCAGTACTTC. This chain joins TRBV5-1 and TRBJ2-7; 7 nucleotides match TRBD2. With V trimmed by 0 bases and J by 0 bases, 9 bases remained unmatched. CDR1 is SGHRS and CDR2 is YFSETQ in the germline V gene. The CDR3 runs 17 residues.

The chain recombines TRBV18 with TRBJ1-3; D gene unclear. V shed 4 bases and J shed 2 bases, with 15 bases lying between them. Germline lookup yields CDR1 KGHSH and CDR2 LQKENI. The CDR3 spans 16 residues. Here the CDR3 reads CASSQLPGVAGNTIYF. The CDR3 DNA reads as TGTGCCAGCTCACAACTCCCGGGAGTGGCTGGAAACACCATATATTTT.

This clone appeared once. This chain links TRBV21-1 with TRBJ2-3; the DNA was not compared with TRBD2, the D call given in the table. TRBV21-1 corresponds to a pseudogene. This CDR3 is built from 15 residues. The CDR3 loop is CASSKRRGRTDTQYF. In nucleotides, the CDR3 is TGTGCCAGCAGCAAAAGGCGGGGACGCACAGATACGCAGTATTTT.

The chain recombines TRBV12-5 with TRBJ2-5; TRBD2 agrees at 8 bases. This CDR3 has 14 residues. After removal of 3 bases from V and 1 base from J, the junction contained 1 base not matched to a gene. CDR1 and CDR2 (germline): LGHNT, FRNRAP. CDR3 sequence: CASGFGLAQETQYF. The CDR3 region has the DNA TGTGCTAGTGGTTTTGGACTAGCCCAAGAGACCCAGTACTTC. The variable domain in full, completed from reference TRBV12-5 and TRBJ2-5, reads DARVTQTPRHKVTEMGQEVTMRCQPILGHNTVFWYRQTMMQGLELLAYFRNRAPLDDSGMPKDRFSAEMPDATLATLKIQPSEPRDSAVYFCASGFGLAQETQYFGPGTRLLVL.

The rearrangement uses TRBV6-2 or TRBV6-3 and TRBJ1-1; D not certain. CDR1 is MNHEY and CDR2 is SVGEGT in the germline V gene. The CDR3 length is 14 residues. V was clipped by 0 bases and J by 4 bases, with 9 bases between them. The CDR3 spells CASSYSYGLTEAFF. DNA for the CDR3: TGTGCCAGCAGTTACTCTTATGGCCTCACTGAAGCTTTCTTT.

The chain uses TRBV7-9 and TRBJ1-5, with D perhaps TRBD1 (5 bases). Germline loops: CDR1 SEHNR, CDR2 FQNEAQ (reference sequence). Trimming took off 1 base at V and 4 bases at J, with 11 bases between the two ends. This CDR3 is 15 amino acids long. The CDR3 here is CASSLGGGRNQPQHF. DNA of the CDR3: TGTGCCAGCAGCTTAGGGGGCGGAAGGAATCAGCCCCAGCATTTT.